These 22 T cell receptor beta chains were all obtained from the same sample, sequenced in a study of T cell changes during pregnancy in multiple sclerosis. Sequencing used immunoSEQ multiplex PCR; TCRdb keeps in-frame clones, though not all of them. The data show some 60,000 clones, with around nine tenths seen just once and 0.85% to 0.9% held by the top ten. The source was peripheral blood, collected before pregnancy. The receptor source for this set is a female donor with multiple sclerosis, enrolled in a pregnancy study.

The chain couples TRBV7-8 to TRBJ1-2; 7 bases line up with TRBD1. V gave up 1 base and J gave up 3 bases; unmatched junction bases: 2. CDR1 and CDR2 (germline): SGHVS, FQNEAQ. The CDR3 has 14 residues. The CDR3 DNA follows: TGTGCCAGCAGCTTAGACAGGGGACACTATGGCTACACCTTC. Encoded protein: CASSLDRGHYGYTF.

V usage is TRBV6-5 and J usage is TRBJ1-1; 7 bases match TRBD1. This CDR3 is 13 amino acids long. Per germline, CDR1 MNHEY and CDR2 SVGAGI. Germline trimming cut 2 bases from V and 11 bases from J; bases unmatched to any gene: 8. DNA of the CDR3: TGTGCCAGCAGTTACGGACAGGCCCCGGAGGCTTTCTTT. It yields the protein CASSYGQAPEAFF.

The CDR3 is CASRPDRGRNQPQHF. CDR3 DNA sequence: TGTGCCAGCAGACCAGACAGGGGGCGAAATCAGCCCCAGCATTTT. The V gene is TRBV27, the J gene TRBJ1-5; 10 nucleotides align to TRBD1. Per germline, CDR1 MNHEY and CDR2 SMNVEV (reference sequence). Trimming removed 6 bases from V and 4 bases from J; junction bases left unmatched: 6. The CDR3 covers 15 residues.

This clone was found once. The chain employs TRBV6-6 and TRBJ2-7, with 7 bases lining up with TRBD1. J was trimmed by 2 bases and V by 6 bases; bases with no gene match: 7. Germline-derived CDR1 and CDR2 are MNHNY and SVGAGI (reference sequence). This CDR3 contains 14 residues. The CDR3 DNA sequence: TGTGCCAGCAGCCCCGAGGGACAGACCTACGAGCAGTACTTC. Protein: CASSPEGQTYEQYF.

The V call is TRBV30, the J call TRBJ1-5; D call uncertain. CDR1 is GTSNPN and CDR2 is SVGIG in the germline V gene (reference sequence). V shed 3 bases and J shed 3 bases, with 6 bases lying between them. This CDR3 has 12 amino acids. CDR3 in DNA: TGTGCCTGGAGCCGTTTCAATCAGCCCCAGCATTTT. This gives the protein CAWSRFNQPQHF.

By sample fraction, this clone is medium-sized. The chain employs TRBV13 and TRBJ1-1; D is unclear. V was pared by 6 bases and J by 1 base, with 18 bases between. CDR3 length equals 16 residues. In germline, CDR1 is PRHDT, CDR2 FYEKMQ (reference sequence). Here the CDR3 DNA reads TGTGCCAGCAGTCAACGGACTGTAAATCAGAACACTGAAGCTTTCTTT. This translates into CASSQRTVNQNTEAFF.

Details on this clone: Other DNA variants within this sample encode the same CDR3. J is TRBJ2-7 and V is TRBV11-2; no clear D. The CDR3 is made up of 13 amino acids. From germline, CDR1 is SGHAT and CDR2 FQNNGV. Trimming cost V 1 base and J 3 bases, with 7 bases left between them. CDR3 in amino acids: CASSLVHGYEQYF. The CDR3 DNA is TGTGCCAGCAGCTTAGTTCACGGCTACGAGCAGTACTTC. The variable domain in full, with the rest retrieved from reference TRBV11-2 and TRBJ2-7, is EAGVAQSPRYKIIEKRQSVAFWCNPISGHATLYWYQQILGQGPKLLIQFQNNGVVDDSQLPKDRFSAERLKGVDSTLKIQPAKLEDSAVYLCASSLVHGYEQYFGPGTRLTVT.

V and J are TRBV14 and TRBJ2-7; the D gene is possibly TRBD2 (5 bases). Deletions cut 4 bases from V and 5 bases from J, with 12 bases between. Germline V gives CDR1 SGHDN, CDR2 FVKESK. The CDR3 contains 13 residues. The CDR3 bases are TGTGCCAGCAGCCGGACTTCATCCCACGAGCAGTACTTC. Residues: CASSRTSSHEQYF.

The chain combines TRBV19 with TRBJ2-5, with unresolved D. Trimming pared 3 bases from V and 1 base from J, leaving 9 bases between. The CDR3 has 14 amino acids. Germline values: CDR1 LNHDA, CDR2 SQIVND (reference sequence). CDR3 in DNA: TGTGCCAGTAGTATCATGGCGGCCCAAGAGACCCAGTACTTC. It is translated as CASSIMAAQETQYF. Combining the CDR3 with reference TRBV19 and TRBJ2-5 gives the whole variable domain DGGITQSPKYLFRKEGQNVTLSCEQNLNHDAMYWYRQDPGQGLRLIYYSQIVNDFQKGDIAEGYSVSREKKESFPLTVTSAQKNPTAFYLCASSIMAAQETQYFGPGTRLLVL.

The V gene is TRBV7-3, the J gene TRBJ2-1; a weak D match, TRBD1 (6 bases). V lost 5 bases and J lost 7, with 18 bases in between. From germline, CDR1 is SGHTA and CDR2 FQGTGA. This CDR3 is 15 amino acids long. In DNA form, the CDR3 reads TGTGCCAGCAGCCCACGCGGCAGGGGTGGGAATGAGCAGTTCTTC. As protein: CASSPRGRGGNEQFF.

This clone has a single count. This sequence joins TRBV6-1 and TRBJ2-7, with D tentatively TRBD1 (5 bases). The germline V and J ends were trimmed by 4 bases and 4 bases, with 14 bases remaining between them. The CDR3 is 14 amino acids. Per the germline V gene, CDR1 is MNHNS and CDR2 is SASEGT. This CDR3 reads CASSARVGAYEQYF. In DNA form, the CDR3 reads TGTGCCAGCAGTGCCAGGGTAGGGGCATACGAGCAGTACTTC.

This chain uses TRBV7-3 with TRBJ1-1; maybe TRBD1 (5 bases). The CDR3 contains 12 residues. V dropped 2 bases and J dropped 5 bases, with 6 bases sitting between them. Per germline, CDR1 SGHTA and CDR2 FQGTGA. DNA for the CDR3: TGTGCCAGCAGCTTAGGGACTACTGAAGCTTTCTTT. This translates into CASSLGTTEAFF.

The gene calls are TRBV5-1 and TRBJ2-7; 9 bases are a match to TRBD2. CDR3 size: 15 residues. The junction had 4 bases not matched to a gene; V was cut back by 1 base and J by 2 bases. Germline lookup yields CDR1 SGHRS and CDR2 YFSETQ. CDR3 in amino acids: CASSLQASGTYEQYF. CDR3 nucleotides: TGCGCCAGCAGCTTGCAGGCTAGCGGGACCTACGAGCAGTACTTC.

The CDR3 loop is CAISEPTRDRDSPLHF. For the CDR3, the DNA is TGTGCCATCAGTGAGCCGACCCGGGACAGGGATTCACCCCTCCACTTT. The chain is built from TRBV10-3 and TRBJ1-6, with 9 bases lining up with TRBD1. Trimming took 2 bases from V and 8 from J; bases not matched to a gene: 7. This CDR3 has 16 amino acids. Looked up from germline, CDR1 is ENHRY and CDR2 is SYGVKD.

This clone was detected a few times. The chain couples TRBV19 to TRBJ1-1, with 9 nucleotides matching TRBD1. Germline lookup yields CDR1 LNHDA and CDR2 SQIVND (reference sequence). J gave up 3 bases and V 10 bases, and 6 bases lay outside the gene matches. This CDR3 spans 13 amino acids. The CDR3 sequence: CATGTGLDTEAFF. CDR3 in DNA: TGTGCCACGGGGACAGGGTTGGACACTGAAGCTTTCTTT. The complete variable domain, with remaining parts taken from reference TRBV19 and TRBJ1-1, reads DGGITQSPKYLFRKEGQNVTLSCEQNLNHDAMYWYRQDPGQGLRLIYYSQIVNDFQKGDIAEGYSVSREKKESFPLTVTSAQKNPTAFYLCATGTGLDTEAFFGQGTRLTVV.

This rearrangement joins TRBV30 to TRBJ2-7; 12 nucleotides agree with TRBD2. V lost 1 base to trimming and J lost 2 bases; unmatched junction nucleotides: 6. CDR1 and CDR2 (germline): GTSNPN, SVGIG (reference sequence). CDR3 size: 16 residues. The CDR3 loop is CAWSAWTSGTAYEQYF. The CDR3 DNA reads as TGTGCCTGGAGTGCCTGGACTAGCGGGACAGCCTACGAGCAGTACTTC.

This clone was recorded once. This chain uses TRBV6-4 with TRBJ1-3; D remains ambiguous. V was shortened by 0 bases and J by 4 bases, with 10 bases between the two germline ends. CDR1 and CDR2 (germline): MRHNA, SNTAGT. CDR3 length: 15 amino acids. The CDR3 here is CASSDSSDSGNTIYF. The CDR3 bases are TGTGCCAGCAGTGACTCGAGTGATTCCGGAAACACCATATATTTT.

The chain has TRBV7-2 and TRBJ2-3, with 10 bases that match TRBD2. Germline V gives CDR1 SGHTA, CDR2 FQGNSA. V shed 5 bases and J 1 base; nucleotides not matched to a gene: 3. This CDR3 contains 15 residues. Written as DNA, the CDR3 is TGTGCCAGCAGCCCCCTAGCGGGAGGCACAGATACGCAGTATTTT. It specifies CASSPLAGGTDTQYF.

The chain uses TRBV9 and TRBJ1-1; possible D gene TRBD1, 6 bases. V lost 1 base and J lost 4, with 11 bases in between. CDR3 length: 14 amino acids. In germline, CDR1 is SGDLS, CDR2 YYNGEE. CDR3 nucleotides: TGTGCCAGCAGCGTACGACAGGCGGGCACTGAAGCTTTCTTT. Translating it yields CASSVRQAGTEAFF.

The CDR3 DNA reads as TGTGCCAGCAGCCTCCCCGCCCGTACCGGGAGGCATACGCAGTATTTT. Its protein is CASSLPARTGRHTQYF. The gene calls are TRBV14 and TRBJ2-3; 7 positions agree with TRBD2. Looked up from germline, CDR1 is SGHDN and CDR2 is FVKESK. After removal of 4 bases from V and 7 bases from J, the junction contained 14 bases not matched to a gene. The CDR3 runs to 16 residues. The whole variable domain, filled in from reference TRBV14 and TRBJ2-3, reads EAGVTQFPSHSVIEKGQTVTLRCDPISGHDNLYWYRRVMGKEIKFLLHFVKESKQDESGMPNNRFLAERTGGTYSTLKVQPAELEDSGVYFCASSLPARTGRHTQYFGPGTRLTVL.

V usage is TRBV9 and J usage is TRBJ2-1; 7 nucleotides line up with TRBD1. CDR1 and CDR2 (germline): SGDLS, YYNGEE. The V gene end was trimmed by 3 bases and the J gene end by 5 bases; junction bases not matched to a gene: 11. CDR3 size: 16 residues. This chain's CDR3 is CASSGVQGGWDNEQFF. The DNA for the CDR3 is TGTGCCAGCAGCGGAGTCCAAGGGGGCTGGGACAATGAGCAGTTCTTC.

The chain couples TRBV6-5 to TRBJ1-1, with D perhaps matching TRBD1 (6 bases). Per the germline V gene, CDR1 is MNHEY and CDR2 is SVGAGI. Trimming took off 8 bases at V and 4 bases at J, with 20 bases between the two ends. This CDR3 is 15 amino acids long. The CDR3 loop is CASGGGRDGRTEAFF. The CDR3 bases are TGTGCCAGCGGGGGGGGCAGGGATGGCCGCACTGAAGCTTTCTTT.